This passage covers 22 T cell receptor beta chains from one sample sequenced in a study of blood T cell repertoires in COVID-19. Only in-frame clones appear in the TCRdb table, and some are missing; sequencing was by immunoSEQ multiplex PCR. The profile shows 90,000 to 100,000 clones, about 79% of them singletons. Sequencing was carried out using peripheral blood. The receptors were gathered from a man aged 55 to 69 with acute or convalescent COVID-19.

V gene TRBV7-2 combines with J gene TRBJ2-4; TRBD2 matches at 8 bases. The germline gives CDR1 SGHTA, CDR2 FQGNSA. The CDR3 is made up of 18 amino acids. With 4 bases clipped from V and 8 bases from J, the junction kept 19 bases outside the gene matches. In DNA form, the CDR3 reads TGTGCCAGCAGCTCCGTCCCAGTCGGGGGGGCGGGATCAGACATTCAGTACTTC. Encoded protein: CASSSVPVGGAGSDIQYF.

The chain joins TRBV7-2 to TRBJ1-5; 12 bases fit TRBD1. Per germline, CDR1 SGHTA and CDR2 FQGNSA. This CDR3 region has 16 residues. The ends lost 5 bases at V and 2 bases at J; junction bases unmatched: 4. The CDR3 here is CASSTGTGGGNQPQHF. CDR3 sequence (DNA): TGTGCCAGCAGCACGGGGACAGGGGGCGGCAATCAGCCCCAGCATTTT.

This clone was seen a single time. CDR3 coding DNA: TGTGCCACCCACAGGGGGCCAGATTTTATTAGCAATCAGCCCCAGCATTTT. Its translation is CATHRGPDFISNQPQHF. The V and J genes are TRBV19 and TRBJ1-5, with 9 bases aligning to TRBD1. The V gene's germline CDR1 is LNHDA and CDR2 SQIVND (reference sequence). The ends lost 10 bases at V and 0 bases at J; junction bases unmatched: 13. The CDR3 covers 17 residues.

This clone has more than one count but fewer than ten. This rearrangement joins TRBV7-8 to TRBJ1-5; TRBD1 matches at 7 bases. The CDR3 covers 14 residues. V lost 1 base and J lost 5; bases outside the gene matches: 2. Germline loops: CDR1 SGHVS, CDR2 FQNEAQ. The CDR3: CASSLDRGDQPQHF. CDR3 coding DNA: TGTGCCAGCAGCTTAGACAGGGGTGATCAGCCCCAGCATTTT. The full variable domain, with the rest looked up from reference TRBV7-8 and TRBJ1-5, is GAGVSQSPRYKVAKRGQDVALRCDPISGHVSLFWYQQALGQGPEFLTYFQNEAQLDKSGLPSDRFFAERPEGSVSTLKIQRTQQEDSAVYLCASSLDRGDQPQHFGDGTRLSIL.

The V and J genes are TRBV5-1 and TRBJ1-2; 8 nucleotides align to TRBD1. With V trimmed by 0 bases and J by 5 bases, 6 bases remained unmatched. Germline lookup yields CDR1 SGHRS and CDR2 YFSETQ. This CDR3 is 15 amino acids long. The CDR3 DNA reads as TGCGCCAGCAGCTTGGCTCGGACAGGGACTTATGGCTACACCTTC. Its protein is CASSLARTGTYGYTF. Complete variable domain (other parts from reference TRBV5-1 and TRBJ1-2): KAGVTQTPRYLIKTRGQQVTLSCSPISGHRSVSWYQQTPGQGLQFLFEYFSETQRNKGNFPGRFSGRQFSNSRSEMNVSTLELGDSALYLCASSLARTGTYGYTFGSGTRLTVV.

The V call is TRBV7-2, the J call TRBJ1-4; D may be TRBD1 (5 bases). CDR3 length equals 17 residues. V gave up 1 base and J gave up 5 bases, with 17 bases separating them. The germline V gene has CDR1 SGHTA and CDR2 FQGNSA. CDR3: CASSLGSGGTANEKLFF. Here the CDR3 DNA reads TGTGCCAGCAGCTTAGGGTCGGGGGGGACGGCAAATGAAAAACTGTTTTTT.

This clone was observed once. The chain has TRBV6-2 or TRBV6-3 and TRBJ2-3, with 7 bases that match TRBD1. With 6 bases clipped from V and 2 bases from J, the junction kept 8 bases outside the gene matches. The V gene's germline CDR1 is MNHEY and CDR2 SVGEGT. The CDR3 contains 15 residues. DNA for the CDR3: TGTGCCAGCAGCCCGGGACAGAAAATCACAGATACGCAGTATTTT. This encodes CASSPGQKITDTQYF.

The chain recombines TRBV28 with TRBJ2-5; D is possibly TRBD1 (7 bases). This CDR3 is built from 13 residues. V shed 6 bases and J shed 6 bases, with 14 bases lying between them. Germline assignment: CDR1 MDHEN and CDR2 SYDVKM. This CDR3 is CASSRGGGKTQYF. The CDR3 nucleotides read TGTGCCAGCAGCCGAGGGGGCGGGAAGACCCAGTACTTC.

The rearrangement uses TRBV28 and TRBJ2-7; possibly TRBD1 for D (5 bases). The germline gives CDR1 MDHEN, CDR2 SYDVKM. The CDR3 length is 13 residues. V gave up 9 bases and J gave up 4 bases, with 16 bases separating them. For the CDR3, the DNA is TGTGCCAGTCACTCCCCCAGGGAATACGAGCAGTACGTC. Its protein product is CASHSPREYEQYV.

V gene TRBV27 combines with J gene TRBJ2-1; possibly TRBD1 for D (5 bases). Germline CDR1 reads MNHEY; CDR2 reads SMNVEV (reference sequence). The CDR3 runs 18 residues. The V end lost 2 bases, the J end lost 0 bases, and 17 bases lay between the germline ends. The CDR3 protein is CASSLNRPTQSSYNEQFF. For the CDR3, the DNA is TGTGCCAGCAGTTTAAACAGGCCTACTCAGAGCTCCTACAATGAGCAGTTCTTC.

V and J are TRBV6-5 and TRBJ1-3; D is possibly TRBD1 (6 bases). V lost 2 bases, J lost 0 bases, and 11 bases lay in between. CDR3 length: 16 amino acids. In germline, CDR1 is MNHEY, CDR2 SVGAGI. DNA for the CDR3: TGTGCCAGCAGTTACGACAGGTCCCTCTCTGGAAACACCATATATTTT. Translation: CASSYDRSLSGNTIYF.

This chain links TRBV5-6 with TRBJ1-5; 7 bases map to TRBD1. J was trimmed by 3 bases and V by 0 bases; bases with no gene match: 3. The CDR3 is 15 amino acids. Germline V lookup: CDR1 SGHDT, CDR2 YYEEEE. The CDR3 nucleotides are TGTGCCAGCAGCTTGGCGGACAGGATCAATCAGCCCCAGCATTTT. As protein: CASSLADRINQPQHF.

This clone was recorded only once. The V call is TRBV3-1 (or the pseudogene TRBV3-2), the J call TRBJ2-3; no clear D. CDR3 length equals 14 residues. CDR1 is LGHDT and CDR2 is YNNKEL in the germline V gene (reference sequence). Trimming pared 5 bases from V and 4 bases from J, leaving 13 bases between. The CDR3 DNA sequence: TGTGCCAGCAGCTTAACTCATAATCCAGATACGCAGTATTTT. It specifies CASSLTHNPDTQYF.

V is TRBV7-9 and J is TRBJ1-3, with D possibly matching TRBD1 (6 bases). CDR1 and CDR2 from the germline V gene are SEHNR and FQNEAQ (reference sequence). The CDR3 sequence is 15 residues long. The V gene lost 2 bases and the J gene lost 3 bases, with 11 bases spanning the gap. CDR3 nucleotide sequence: TGTGCCAGCAGCTTATACAGGGCTTTTGGAAACACCATATATTTT. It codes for CASSLYRAFGNTIYF.

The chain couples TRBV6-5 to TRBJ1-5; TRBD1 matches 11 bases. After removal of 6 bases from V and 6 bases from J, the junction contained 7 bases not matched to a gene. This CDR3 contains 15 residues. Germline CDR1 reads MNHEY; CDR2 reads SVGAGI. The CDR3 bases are TGTGCCAGCAGACGCGGGACAGGGGGGGGTCAGCCCCAGCATTTT. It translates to CASRRGTGGGQPQHF.

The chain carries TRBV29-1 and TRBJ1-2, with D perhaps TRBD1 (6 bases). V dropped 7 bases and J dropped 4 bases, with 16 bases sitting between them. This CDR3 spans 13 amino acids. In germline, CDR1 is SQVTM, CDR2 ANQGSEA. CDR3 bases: TGCAGCGCCTCCACAGGGTCAGGCTATGGCTACACCTTC. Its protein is CSASTGSGYGYTF.

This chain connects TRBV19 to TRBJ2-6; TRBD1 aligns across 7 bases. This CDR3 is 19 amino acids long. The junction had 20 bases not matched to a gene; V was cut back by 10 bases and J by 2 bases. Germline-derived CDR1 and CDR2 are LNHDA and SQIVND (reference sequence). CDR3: CATGFRQGMGVTGANVLTF. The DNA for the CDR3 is TGTGCCACCGGTTTTAGACAGGGAATGGGGGTAACTGGGGCCAACGTCCTGACTTTC.

This CDR3 is CASSYATTSSYNEQFF. CDR3 coding DNA: TGTGCCAGCAGTTACGCCACTACAAGCTCCTACAATGAGCAGTTCTTC. This chain connects TRBV6-2 or TRBV6-3 to TRBJ2-1; unclear D gene. The CDR3 runs 16 residues. Trimming stripped 2 bases from V and 0 bases from J, with 11 bases between. Germline V lookup: CDR1 MNHEY, CDR2 SVGEGT.

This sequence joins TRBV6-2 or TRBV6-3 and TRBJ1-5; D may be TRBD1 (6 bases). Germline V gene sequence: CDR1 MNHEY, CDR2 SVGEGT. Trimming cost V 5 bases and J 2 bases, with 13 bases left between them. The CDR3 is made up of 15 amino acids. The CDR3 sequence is CASSTGGGGNQPQHF. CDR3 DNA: TGTGCCAGCAGTACTGGGGGGGGCGGCAATCAGCCCCAGCATTTT.

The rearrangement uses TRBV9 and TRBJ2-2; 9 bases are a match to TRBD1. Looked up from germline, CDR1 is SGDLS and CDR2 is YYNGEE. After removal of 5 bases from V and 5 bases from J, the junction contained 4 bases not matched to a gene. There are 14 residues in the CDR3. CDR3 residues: CASSGQGRTGELFF. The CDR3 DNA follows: TGTGCCAGCAGTGGACAGGGGAGAACCGGGGAGCTGTTTTTT.

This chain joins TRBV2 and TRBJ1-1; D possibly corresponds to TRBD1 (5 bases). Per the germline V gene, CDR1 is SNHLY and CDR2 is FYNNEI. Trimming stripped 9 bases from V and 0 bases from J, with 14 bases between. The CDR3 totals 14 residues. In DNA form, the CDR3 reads TGTGCCAGTCAAGACAGCTACATGAACACTGAAGCTTTCTTT. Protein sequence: CASQDSYMNTEAFF.

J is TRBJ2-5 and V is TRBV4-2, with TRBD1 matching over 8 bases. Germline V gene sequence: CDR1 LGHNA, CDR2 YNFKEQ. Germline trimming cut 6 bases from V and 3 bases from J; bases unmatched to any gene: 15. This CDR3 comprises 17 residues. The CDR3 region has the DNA TGTGCCAGCAGAAGGACAGGGTCAGTCTCAGGCGAAGAGACCCAGTACTTC. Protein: CASRRTGSVSGEETQYF.